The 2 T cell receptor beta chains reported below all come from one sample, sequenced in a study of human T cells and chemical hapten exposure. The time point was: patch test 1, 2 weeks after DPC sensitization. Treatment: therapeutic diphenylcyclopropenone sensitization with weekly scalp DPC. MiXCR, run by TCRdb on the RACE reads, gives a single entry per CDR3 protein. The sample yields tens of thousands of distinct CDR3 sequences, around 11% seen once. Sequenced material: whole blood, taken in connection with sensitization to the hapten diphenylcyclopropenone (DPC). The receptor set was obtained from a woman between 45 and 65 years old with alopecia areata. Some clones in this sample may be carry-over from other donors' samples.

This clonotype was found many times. For the CDR3, the DNA is TGTGCCAGCAGCCAAGGAGGTCGTGGGACCGGGACTGAAGCTTTCTTT. Translating it yields CASSQGGRGTGTEAFF. The chain is built from TRBV4-2 and TRBJ1-1, with a tentative D call TRBD1 (5 bases). The germline V and J ends were trimmed by 1 base and 5 bases, with 17 bases remaining between them. In germline, CDR1 is LGHNA, CDR2 YNFKEQ. CDR3 length equals 16 residues.

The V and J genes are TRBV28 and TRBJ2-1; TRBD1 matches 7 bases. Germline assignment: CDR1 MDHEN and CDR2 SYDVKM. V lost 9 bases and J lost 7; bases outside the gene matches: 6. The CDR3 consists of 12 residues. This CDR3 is CASSHRGNEQFF. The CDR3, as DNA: TGTGCCAGTTCCCACAGGGGAAATGAGCAGTTCTTC. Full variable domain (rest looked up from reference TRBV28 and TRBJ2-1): DVKVTQSSRYLVKRTGEKVFLECVQDMDHENMFWYRQDPGLGLRLIYFSYDVKMKEKGDIPEGYSVSREKKERFSLILESASTNQTSMYLCASSHRGNEQFFGPGTRLTVL.